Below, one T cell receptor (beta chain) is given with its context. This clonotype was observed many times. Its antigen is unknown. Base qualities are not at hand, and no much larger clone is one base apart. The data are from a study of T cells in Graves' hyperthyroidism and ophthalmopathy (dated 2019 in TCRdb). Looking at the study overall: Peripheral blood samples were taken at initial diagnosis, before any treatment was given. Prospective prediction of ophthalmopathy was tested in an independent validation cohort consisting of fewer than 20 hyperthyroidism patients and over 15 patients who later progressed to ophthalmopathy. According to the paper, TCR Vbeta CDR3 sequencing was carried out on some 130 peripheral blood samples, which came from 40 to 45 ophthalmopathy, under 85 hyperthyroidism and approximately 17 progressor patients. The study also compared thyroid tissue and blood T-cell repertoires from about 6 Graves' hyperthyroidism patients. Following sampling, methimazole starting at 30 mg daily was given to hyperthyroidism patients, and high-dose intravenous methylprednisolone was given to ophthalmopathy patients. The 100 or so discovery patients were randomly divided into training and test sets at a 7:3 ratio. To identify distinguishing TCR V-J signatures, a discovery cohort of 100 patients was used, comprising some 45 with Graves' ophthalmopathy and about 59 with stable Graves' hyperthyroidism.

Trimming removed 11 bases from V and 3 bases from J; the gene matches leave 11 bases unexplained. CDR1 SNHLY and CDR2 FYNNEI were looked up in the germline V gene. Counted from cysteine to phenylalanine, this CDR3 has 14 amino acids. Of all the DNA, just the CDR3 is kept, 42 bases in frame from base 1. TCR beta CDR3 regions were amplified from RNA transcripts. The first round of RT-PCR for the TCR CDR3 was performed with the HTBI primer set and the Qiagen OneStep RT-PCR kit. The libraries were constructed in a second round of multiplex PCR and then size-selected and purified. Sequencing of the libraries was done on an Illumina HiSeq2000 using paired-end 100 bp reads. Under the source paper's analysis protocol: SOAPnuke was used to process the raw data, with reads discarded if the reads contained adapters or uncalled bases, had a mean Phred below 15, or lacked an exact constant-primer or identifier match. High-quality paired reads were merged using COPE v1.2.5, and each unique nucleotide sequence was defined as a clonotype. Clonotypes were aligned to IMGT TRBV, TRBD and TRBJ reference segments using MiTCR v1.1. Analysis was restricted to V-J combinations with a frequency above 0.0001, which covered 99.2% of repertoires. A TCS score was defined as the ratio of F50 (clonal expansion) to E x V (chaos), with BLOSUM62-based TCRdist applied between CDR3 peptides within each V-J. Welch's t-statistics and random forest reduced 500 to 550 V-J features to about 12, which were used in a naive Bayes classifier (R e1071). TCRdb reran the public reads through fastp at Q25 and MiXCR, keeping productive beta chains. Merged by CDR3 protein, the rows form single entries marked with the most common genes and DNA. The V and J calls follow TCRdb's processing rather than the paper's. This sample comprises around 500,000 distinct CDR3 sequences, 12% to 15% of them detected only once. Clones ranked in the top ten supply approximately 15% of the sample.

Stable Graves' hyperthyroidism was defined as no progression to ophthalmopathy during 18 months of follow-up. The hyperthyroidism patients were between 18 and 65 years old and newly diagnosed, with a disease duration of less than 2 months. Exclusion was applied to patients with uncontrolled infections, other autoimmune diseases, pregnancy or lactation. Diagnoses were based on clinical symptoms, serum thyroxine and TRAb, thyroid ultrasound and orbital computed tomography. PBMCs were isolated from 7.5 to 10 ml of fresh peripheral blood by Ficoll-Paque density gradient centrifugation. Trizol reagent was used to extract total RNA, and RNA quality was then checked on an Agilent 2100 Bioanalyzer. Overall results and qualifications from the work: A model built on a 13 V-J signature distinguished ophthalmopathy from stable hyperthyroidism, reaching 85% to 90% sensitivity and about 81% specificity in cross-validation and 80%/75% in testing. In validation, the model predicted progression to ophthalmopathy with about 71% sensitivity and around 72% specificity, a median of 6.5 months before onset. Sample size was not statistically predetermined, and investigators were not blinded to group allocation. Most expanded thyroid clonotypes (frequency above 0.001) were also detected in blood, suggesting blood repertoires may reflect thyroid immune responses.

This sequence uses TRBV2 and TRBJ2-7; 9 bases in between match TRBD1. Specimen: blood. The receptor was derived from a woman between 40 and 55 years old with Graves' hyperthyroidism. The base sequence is TGTGCCTGCGCCCCCGCGACAGGGGGCTACGAGCAGTACTTC. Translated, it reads CACAPATGGYEQYF.